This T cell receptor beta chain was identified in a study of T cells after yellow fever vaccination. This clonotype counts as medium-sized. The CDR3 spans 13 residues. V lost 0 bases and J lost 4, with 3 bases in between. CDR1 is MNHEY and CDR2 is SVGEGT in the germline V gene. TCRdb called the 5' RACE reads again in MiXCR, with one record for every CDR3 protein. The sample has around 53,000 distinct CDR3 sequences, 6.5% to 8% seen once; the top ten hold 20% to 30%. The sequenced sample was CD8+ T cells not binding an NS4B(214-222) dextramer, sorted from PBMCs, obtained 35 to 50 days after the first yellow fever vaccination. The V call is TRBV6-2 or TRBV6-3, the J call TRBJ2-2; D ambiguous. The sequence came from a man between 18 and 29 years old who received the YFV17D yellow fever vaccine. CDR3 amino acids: CASSYSTTGELFF. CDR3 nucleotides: TGTGCCAGCAGTTACTCGACCACCGGGGAGCTGTTTTTT.